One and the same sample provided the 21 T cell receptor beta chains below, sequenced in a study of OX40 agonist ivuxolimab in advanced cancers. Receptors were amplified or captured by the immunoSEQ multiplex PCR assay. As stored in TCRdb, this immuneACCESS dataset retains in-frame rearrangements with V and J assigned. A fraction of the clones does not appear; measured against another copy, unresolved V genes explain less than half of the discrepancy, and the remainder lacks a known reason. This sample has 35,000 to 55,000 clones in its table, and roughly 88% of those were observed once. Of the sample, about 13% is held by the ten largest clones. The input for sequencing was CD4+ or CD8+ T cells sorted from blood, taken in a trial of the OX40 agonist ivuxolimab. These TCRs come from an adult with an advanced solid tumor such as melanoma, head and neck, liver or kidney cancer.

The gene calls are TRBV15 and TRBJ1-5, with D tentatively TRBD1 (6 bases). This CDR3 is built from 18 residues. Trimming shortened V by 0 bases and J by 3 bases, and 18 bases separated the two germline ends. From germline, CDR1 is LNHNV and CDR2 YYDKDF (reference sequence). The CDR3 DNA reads TGTGCCACCAGCAGAGACCACTTTGGGGGGCGCGCCAATCAGCCCCAGCATTTT. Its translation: CATSRDHFGGRANQPQHF.

CDR3 in amino acids: CASSPPGGFRWYTF. The CDR3 region has the DNA TGTGCCAGTAGCCCCCCGGGTGGCTTTCGGTGGTACACCTTC. J is TRBJ1-2 and V is TRBV19; D not certain. The CDR3 spans 14 residues. Germline V gene sequence: CDR1 LNHDA, CDR2 SQIVND (reference sequence). Trimming shortened V by 6 bases and J by 11 bases, and 22 bases separated the two germline ends.

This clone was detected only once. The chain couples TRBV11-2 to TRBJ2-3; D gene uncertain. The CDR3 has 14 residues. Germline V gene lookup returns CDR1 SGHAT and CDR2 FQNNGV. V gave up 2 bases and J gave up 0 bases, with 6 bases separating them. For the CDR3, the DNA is TGTGCCAGCAGCTTATCCCCAAGCACAGATACGCAGTATTTT. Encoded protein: CASSLSPSTDTQYF.

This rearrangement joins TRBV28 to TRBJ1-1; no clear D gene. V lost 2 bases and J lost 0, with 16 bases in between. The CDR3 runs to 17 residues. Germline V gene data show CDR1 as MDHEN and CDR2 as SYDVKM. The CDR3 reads CASSLPPPGRVNTEAFF. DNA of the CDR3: TGTGCCAGCAGTTTACCCCCACCAGGTAGGGTGAACACTGAAGCTTTCTTT.

The CDR3 DNA sequence: TGTGCCAGCAGCGCGACTAGCGGGAGGGGCGGCGAGCAGTACTTC. This translates into CASSATSGRGGEQYF. The chain carries TRBV13 and TRBJ2-7; 14 bases line up with TRBD2. The CDR3 consists of 15 residues. Trimming removed 5 bases from V and 6 bases from J; junction bases left unmatched: 6. Germline assignment: CDR1 PRHDT and CDR2 FYEKMQ (reference sequence). The full variable domain, its missing parts supplied by reference TRBV13 and TRBJ2-7, is AAGVIQSPRHLIKEKRETATLKCYPIPRHDTVYWYQQGPGQDPQFLISFYEKMQSDKGSIPDRFSAQQFSDYHSELNMSSLELGDSALYFCASSATSGRGGEQYFGPGTRLTVT.

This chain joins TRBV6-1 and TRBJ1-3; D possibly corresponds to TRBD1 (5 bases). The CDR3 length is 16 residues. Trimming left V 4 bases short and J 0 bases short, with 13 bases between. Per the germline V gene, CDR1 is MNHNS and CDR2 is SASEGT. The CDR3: CASSATGHPSGNTIYF. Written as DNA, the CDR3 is TGTGCCAGCAGTGCTACAGGCCACCCCTCTGGAAACACCATATATTTT.

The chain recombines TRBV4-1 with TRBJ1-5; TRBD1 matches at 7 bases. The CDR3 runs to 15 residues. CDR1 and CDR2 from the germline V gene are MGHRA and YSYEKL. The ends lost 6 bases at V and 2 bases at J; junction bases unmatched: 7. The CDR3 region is CASSLDRAGNQPQHF. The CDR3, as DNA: TGCGCCAGCAGTCTAGACAGGGCGGGCAATCAGCCCCAGCATTTT.

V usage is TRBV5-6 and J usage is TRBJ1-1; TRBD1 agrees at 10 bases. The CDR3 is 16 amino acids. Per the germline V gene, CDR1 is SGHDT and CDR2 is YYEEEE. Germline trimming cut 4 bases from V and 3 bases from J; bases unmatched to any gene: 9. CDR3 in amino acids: CASSGTGARLYTEAFF. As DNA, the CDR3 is TGTGCCAGCAGCGGGACAGGGGCGAGGTTATACACTGAAGCTTTCTTT.

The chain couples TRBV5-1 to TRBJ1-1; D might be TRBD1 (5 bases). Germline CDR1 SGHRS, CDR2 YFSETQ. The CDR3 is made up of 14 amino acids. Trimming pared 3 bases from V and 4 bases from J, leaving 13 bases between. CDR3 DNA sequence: TGCGCCAGCAGCTCTTCAGGGTTGAGCACTGAAGCTTTCTTT. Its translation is CASSSSGLSTEAFF.

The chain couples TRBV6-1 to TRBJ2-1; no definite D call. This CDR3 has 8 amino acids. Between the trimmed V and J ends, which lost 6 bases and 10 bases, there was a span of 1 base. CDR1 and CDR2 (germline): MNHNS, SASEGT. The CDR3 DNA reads TGTGCCAGCAGCGAGCAGTTCTTC. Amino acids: CASSEQFF.

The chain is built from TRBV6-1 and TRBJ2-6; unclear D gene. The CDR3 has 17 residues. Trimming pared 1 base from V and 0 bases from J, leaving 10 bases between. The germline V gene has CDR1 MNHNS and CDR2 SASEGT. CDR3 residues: CASSEDILLSGANVLTF. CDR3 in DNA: TGTGCCAGCAGTGAAGATATCCTGCTCTCTGGGGCCAACGTCCTGACTTTC.

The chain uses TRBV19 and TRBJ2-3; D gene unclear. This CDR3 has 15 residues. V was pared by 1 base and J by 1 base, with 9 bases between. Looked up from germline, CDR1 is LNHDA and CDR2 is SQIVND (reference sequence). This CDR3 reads CASSIVNRRTDTQYF. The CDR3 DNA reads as TGTGCCAGTAGTATAGTTAACCGCCGCACAGATACGCAGTATTTT.

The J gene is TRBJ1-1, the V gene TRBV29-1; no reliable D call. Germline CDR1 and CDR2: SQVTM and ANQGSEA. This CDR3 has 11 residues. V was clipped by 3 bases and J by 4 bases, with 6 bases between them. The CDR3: CSVEVATEAFF. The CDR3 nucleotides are TGCAGCGTTGAGGTGGCCACTGAAGCTTTCTTT.

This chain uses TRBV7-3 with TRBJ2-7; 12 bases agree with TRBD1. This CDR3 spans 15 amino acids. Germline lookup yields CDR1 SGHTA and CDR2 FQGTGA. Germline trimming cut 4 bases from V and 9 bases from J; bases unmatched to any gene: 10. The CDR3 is CASSSGTGGGRRQYF. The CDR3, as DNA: TGTGCCAGCAGCTCTGGGACAGGGGGCGGGCGGAGGCAGTACTTC. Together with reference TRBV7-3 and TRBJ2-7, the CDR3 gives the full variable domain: GAGVSQTPSNKVTEKGKYVELRCDPISGHTALYWYRQSLGQGPEFLIYFQGTGAADDSGLPNDRFFAVRPEGSVSTLKIQRTERGDSAVYLCASSSGTGGGRRQYFGPGTRLTVT.

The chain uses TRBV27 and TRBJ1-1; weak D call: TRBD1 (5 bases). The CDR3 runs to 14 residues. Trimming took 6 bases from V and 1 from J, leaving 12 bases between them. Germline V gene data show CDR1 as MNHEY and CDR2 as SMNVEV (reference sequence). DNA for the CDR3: TGTGCCAGCAGCCCGGGGCTGAGGAACACTGAAGCTTTCTTT. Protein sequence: CASSPGLRNTEAFF.

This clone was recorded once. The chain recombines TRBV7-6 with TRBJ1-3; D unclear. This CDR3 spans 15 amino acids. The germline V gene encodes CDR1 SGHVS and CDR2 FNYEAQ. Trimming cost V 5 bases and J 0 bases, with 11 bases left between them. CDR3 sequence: CASSAELYSGNTIYF. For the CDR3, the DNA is TGTGCCAGCAGCGCCGAACTTTACTCTGGAAACACCATATATTTT.

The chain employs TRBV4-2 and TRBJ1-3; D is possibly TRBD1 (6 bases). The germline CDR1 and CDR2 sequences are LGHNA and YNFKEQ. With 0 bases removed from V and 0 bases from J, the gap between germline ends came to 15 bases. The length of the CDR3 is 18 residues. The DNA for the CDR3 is TGTGCCAGCAGCCAAGATCCCGGCAGGGGTCACTCTGGAAACACCATATATTTT. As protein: CASSQDPGRGHSGNTIYF.

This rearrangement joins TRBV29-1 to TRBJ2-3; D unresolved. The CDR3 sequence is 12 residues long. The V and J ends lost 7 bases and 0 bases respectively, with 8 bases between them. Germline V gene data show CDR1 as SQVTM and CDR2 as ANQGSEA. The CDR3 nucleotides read TGCAGCGCCCTTCTTAGCACAGATACGCAGTATTTT. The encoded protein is CSALLSTDTQYF.

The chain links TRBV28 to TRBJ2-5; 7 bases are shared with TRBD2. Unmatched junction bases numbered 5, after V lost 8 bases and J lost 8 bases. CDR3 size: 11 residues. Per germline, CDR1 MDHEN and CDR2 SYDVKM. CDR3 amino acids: CASGLGLTQYF. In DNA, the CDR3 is TGTGCCAGCGGACTAGGGCTTACCCAGTACTTC.

The chain's CDR3 is CASSLFKVRNEQFF. As DNA, the CDR3 is TGTGCCAGCAGTTTATTTAAAGTTAGAAATGAGCAGTTCTTC. V is TRBV27 and J is TRBJ2-1, with unresolved D. The germline gives CDR1 MNHEY, CDR2 SMNVEV (reference sequence). V lost 1 base, J lost 7 bases, and 11 bases lay in between. The CDR3 runs to 14 residues.

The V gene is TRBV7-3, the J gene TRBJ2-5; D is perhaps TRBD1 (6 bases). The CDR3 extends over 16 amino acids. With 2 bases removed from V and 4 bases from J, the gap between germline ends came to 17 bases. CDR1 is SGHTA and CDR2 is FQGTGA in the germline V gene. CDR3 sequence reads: CASSLLPPGAGETQYF. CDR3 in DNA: TGTGCCAGCAGCTTACTGCCCCCAGGGGCGGGAGAGACCCAGTACTTC.